This T cell receptor (beta chain) was retrieved from a study of control samples from healthy donors and cancer patients. This CDR3 region has 19 residues. CDR1 and CDR2 from the germline V gene are SGHTS and YDEGEE. V dropped 0 bases and J dropped 8; count of bases not matched to a gene: 17. TCRdb's copy holds only in-frame clones and misses some; the assay was immunoSEQ multiplex PCR. The sample includes approximately 37,000 clones, approximately 82% of them seen just once. The TCR originated in a woman aged 55-75 years with lung cancer. The sample was PBMCs. The chain links TRBV5-8 to TRBJ1-2; 12 bases are a match to TRBD1. DNA for the CDR3: TGTGCCAGCAGCTTGGTGCAAGCACCGGGACAGGGGGCGTTCAGGGGCTACACCTTC. It translates to CASSLVQAPGQGAFRGYTF.